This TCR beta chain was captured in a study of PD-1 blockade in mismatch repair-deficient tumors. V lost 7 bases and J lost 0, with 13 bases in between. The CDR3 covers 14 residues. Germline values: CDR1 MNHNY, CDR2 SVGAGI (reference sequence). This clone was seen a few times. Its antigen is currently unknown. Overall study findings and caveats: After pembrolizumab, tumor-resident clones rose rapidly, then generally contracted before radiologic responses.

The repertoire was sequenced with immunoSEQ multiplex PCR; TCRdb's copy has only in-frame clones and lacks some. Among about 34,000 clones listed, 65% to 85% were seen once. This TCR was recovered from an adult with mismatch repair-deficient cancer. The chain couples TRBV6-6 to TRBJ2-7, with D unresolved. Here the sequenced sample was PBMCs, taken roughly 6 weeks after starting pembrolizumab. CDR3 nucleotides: TGTGCCAGCACCGCTACTTTAAGCTCCTACGAGCAGTACTTC. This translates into CASTATLSSYEQYF.